Each of the 25 T cell receptor beta chains below was sequenced from the same sample in a study of blood T cells in healthy people across ages (dated by TCRdb to the mid-2010s). To prepare the library, 5' RACE was applied. Sequencing was performed on an Illumina HiSeq 2500. A second PCR of about 6 to 11 cycles was performed with a sample-barcoded 5' primer and a J-beta primer mix. TCRdb itself trimmed the public reads at Q25 with fastp, ran MiXCR and retained productive beta chains. Identical CDR3 protein sequences are pooled into one entry, listed with their most common genes and DNA. In this sample the table shows roughly 640,000 distinct CDR3 sequences, about 30% of which occur a single time. The ten most abundant clones make up approximately 14% of the sample. The sample was blood. The receptors stem from a woman over 75 in good health.

This sequence joins TRBV7-2 and TRBJ1-2, with TRBD1 matching over 7 bases. This CDR3 is built from 16 residues. CDR1 and CDR2 from the germline V gene are SGHTA and FQGNSA. The V segment lost 0 bases and the J segment 4 bases; nucleotides outside the gene matches: 8. In DNA, the CDR3 is TGTGCCAGCAGCTTAGCCCCCCGACAGGGATGCTATGGCTACACCTTC. Translating gives CASSLAPRQGCYGYTF. The variable domain in full, with the rest retrieved from reference TRBV7-2 and TRBJ1-2, is GAGVSQSPSNKVTEKGKDVELRCDPISGHTALYWYRQSLGQGLEFLIYFQGNSAPDKSGLPSDRFSAERTGGSVSTLTIQRTQQEDSAVYLCASSLAPRQGCYGYTFGSGTRLTVV.

This clonotype was found many times. The gene calls are TRBV15 and TRBJ2-2; D possibly corresponds to TRBD1 (6 bases). The length of the CDR3 is 16 residues. V gave up 5 bases and J gave up 0 bases, with 13 bases separating them. Germline CDR1 is LNHNV and CDR2 is YYDKDF (reference sequence). In DNA, the CDR3 is TGTGCCACCAGCCCAACCGGGACAACGAACACCGGGGAGCTGTTTTTT. Translating gives CATSPTGTTNTGELFF.

This clonotype showed up many times. Since a much larger clone is just one base distant, this may be a read error. V gene TRBV18 combines with J gene TRBJ2-5, with 12 positions matching TRBD2. In germline, CDR1 is KGHSH, CDR2 LQKENI. The CDR3 is 20 amino acids. V shed 6 bases, J shed 11 bases, and the junction held 28 bases outside the gene matches. DNA for the CDR3: TGTGCCAGCTCGCTGACTAGCGGGGGATCTGGAACGGCAAATATCAATGAGCAGTACTTC. As protein: CASSLTSGGSGTANINEQYF. Full variable domain (outside the CDR3, taken from reference TRBV18 and TRBJ2-5): NAGVMQNPRHLVRRRGQEARLRCSPMKGHSHVYWYRQLPEEGLKFMVYLQKENIIDESGMPKERFSAEFPKEGPSILRIQQVVRGDSAAYFCASSLTSGGSGTANINEQYFGPGTRLLVL.

The CDR3 is CASSGQAYGYTF. The CDR3 nucleotides read TGTGCCAGTAGTGGGCAGGCCTATGGCTACACCTTC. The J gene is TRBJ1-2, the V gene TRBV19; D uncertain. V lost 5 bases and J 4 bases, leaving 8 bases between the germline ends. The CDR3 spans 12 residues. The germline gives CDR1 LNHDA, CDR2 SQIVND (reference sequence).

This clonotype was found many times. The rearrangement joins TRBV9 to TRBJ1-4; D remains unclear. Trimming removed 4 bases at V and 8 bases at J, with 12 bases between. The germline V gene encodes CDR1 SGDLS and CDR2 YYNGEE. The CDR3 runs 13 residues. The CDR3 region is CASSSSGLEKLFF. The CDR3 bases are TGTGCCAGCAGCTCTTCAGGTTTGGAAAAACTGTTTTTT.

This clonotype was detected ten times or more. The chain employs TRBV5-1 and TRBJ2-7, with 7 bases aligning to TRBD1. CDR1 and CDR2 (germline): SGHRS, YFSETQ. The CDR3 is 13 residues long. The CDR3 DNA reads TGCGCACCCGAAGGGGGCAGACCCTACGAGCAGTACTTC. Its protein is CAPEGGRPYEQYF. Based on the CDR3 plus reference TRBV5-1 and TRBJ2-7, the full variable domain is KAGVTQTPRYLIKTRGQQVTLSCSPISGHRSVSWYQQTPGQGLQFLFEYFSETQRNKGNFPGRFSGRQFSNSRSEMNVSTLELGDSALYLCAPEGGRPYEQYFGPGTRLTVT.

This clonotype has a count of ten or more. The chain recombines TRBV5-1 with TRBJ2-1; 9 positions match TRBD1. Germline CDR1 SGHRS, CDR2 YFSETQ. CDR3 length: 16 amino acids. The J segment lost 10 bases and the V segment lost 0 bases, leaving 11 bases of the junction unmatched. CDR3: CASSLVARTGEGEQFF. CDR3 in DNA: TGCGCCAGCAGCTTGGTCGCGAGGACAGGGGAAGGCGAGCAGTTCTTC.

Ten or more counts support this clonotype. The chain has TRBV25-1 and TRBJ2-7, with no clear D. CDR3 length: 13 amino acids. The ends were cut back, 3 bases at V and 2 bases at J, with 8 bases in the middle. Germline V gives CDR1 MGHDK, CDR2 SYGVNS. DNA for the CDR3: TGTGCCAGCAGTGAGTCAGCAGCCTACGAGCAGTACTTC. It specifies CASSESAAYEQYF.

This clonotype was detected many times. V and J are TRBV7-2 and TRBJ2-5; 8 bases fit TRBD1. The germline V gene encodes CDR1 SGHTA and CDR2 FQGNSA. Trimming at V came to 8 bases and at J to 1 base, leaving 6 bases not matched to a gene. The CDR3 runs 14 residues. Here the CDR3 DNA reads TGTGCCAGCCGACCGGGACAGGTCCAAGAGACCCAGTACTTC. Residues: CASRPGQVQETQYF.

This clonotype was detected only a few times. V gene TRBV5-6 combines with J gene TRBJ1-4; D may be TRBD1 (6 bases). V dropped 4 bases and J dropped 6 bases, with 19 bases sitting between them. The V gene's germline CDR1 is SGHDT and CDR2 YYEEEE. This CDR3 comprises 16 residues. CDR3 sequence: CASSPTTQGGDEKLFF. The CDR3 bases are TGTGCCAGCAGCCCGACTACACAGGGAGGGGATGAAAAACTGTTTTTT.

The CDR3 DNA sequence: TGTGCCGGCAAGGGGGGCAGGGGAATGGCCGAGCAGTACTTC. Residues: CAGKGGRGMAEQYF. The chain carries TRBV2 and TRBJ2-7, with D tentatively TRBD1 or TRBD2 (6 bases each). The germline V and J ends were trimmed by 11 bases and 6 bases, with 23 bases remaining between them. The CDR3 is 14 residues long. Germline V gene data show CDR1 as SNHLY and CDR2 as FYNNEI.

In the case of this clonotype: A much larger clone sits a single nucleotide away, making a read error possible. CDR3 region: CAGSPGGLRTDTQYF. The CDR3 nucleotides are TGTGCCGGCTCCCCGGGGGGACTCCGCACAGATACGCAGTATTTT. This rearrangement joins TRBV5-6 to TRBJ2-3; 7 nucleotides align to TRBD2. From germline, CDR1 is SGHDT and CDR2 YYEEEE. CDR3 length: 15 residues. Trimming at V came to 10 bases and at J to 1 base, leaving 12 bases not matched to a gene. Filled out from reference TRBV5-6 and TRBJ2-3, the complete variable domain reads DAGVTQSPTHLIKTRGQQVTLRCSPKSGHDTVSWYQQALGQGPQFIFQYYEEEERQRGNFPDRFSGHQFPNYSSELNVNALLLGDSALYLCAGSPGGLRTDTQYFGPGTRLTVL.

The gene calls are TRBV27 and TRBJ2-3, with D possibly TRBD1 on 6 matching bases. Deletions cut 5 bases from V and 1 base from J, with 16 bases between. Germline V gives CDR1 MNHEY, CDR2 SMNVEV (reference sequence). The CDR3 length is 16 residues. The CDR3 spells CASSKETGWGTDTQYF. The CDR3 nucleotides are TGTGCCAGCAGTAAGGAGACAGGCTGGGGCACAGATACGCAGTATTTT.

Many counts were recorded for this clonotype. The rearrangement links TRBV4-1 to TRBJ2-7; TRBD2 matches 8 bases. V lost 5 bases and J lost 6; bases outside the gene matches: 3. This CDR3 region has 12 residues. Per germline, CDR1 MGHRA and CDR2 YSYEKL. This chain's CDR3 is CASSVAGGEQYF. The CDR3 nucleotides are TGCGCCAGCAGCGTCGCGGGAGGCGAGCAGTACTTC.

The chain links TRBV27 to TRBJ2-2, with TRBD2 matching 10 bases. This CDR3 has 16 amino acids. V lost 6 bases to trimming and J lost 5 bases; unmatched junction nucleotides: 9. Germline V gene data show CDR1 as MNHEY and CDR2 as SMNVEV (reference sequence). The CDR3 sequence is CASRLLAGAGTGELFF. DNA for the CDR3: TGTGCCAGCAGACTCCTAGCGGGGGCCGGGACCGGGGAGCTGTTTTTT.

A few counts support this clonotype. This chain uses TRBV3-1 with TRBJ1-6; no clear D gene. V was shortened by 1 base and J by 10 bases, with 8 bases between the two germline ends. Germline V lookup: CDR1 LGHDT, CDR2 YNNKEL (reference sequence). This CDR3 region has 13 residues. The CDR3 DNA is TGTGCCAGCAGCCAAGGTGGCCGATCACCCCTCCACTTT. Translated, it gives CASSQGGRSPLHF.

The chain uses TRBV6-1 and TRBJ1-5, with 9 bases lining up with TRBD1. CDR3 length equals 15 residues. CDR1 is MNHNS, CDR2 SASEGT, per germline. V shed 5 bases, J shed 6 bases, and the junction held 8 bases outside the gene matches. CDR3 sequence: CASSRDRAFGQPQHF. The CDR3, as DNA: TGTGCCAGCAGTAGGGACAGGGCCTTTGGTCAGCCCCAGCATTTT.

This clonotype was seen at least ten times. The rearrangement uses TRBV6-5 and TRBJ2-7; tentatively, D is TRBD1 (5 bases). V lost 5 bases and J lost 0, with 14 bases in between. This CDR3 comprises 15 residues. Germline CDR1 is MNHEY and CDR2 is SVGAGI. The CDR3 DNA is TGTGCCAGCAGTCAAGACAGTCTAAGCTCCTACGAGCAGTACTTC. As protein: CASSQDSLSSYEQYF.

In this sample, this clonotype turned up many times. The chain employs TRBV5-6 and TRBJ2-6; a weak D match, TRBD1 (6 bases). The CDR3 loop spans 15 amino acids. Trimming removed 4 bases at V and 0 bases at J, with 8 bases between. Germline V CDR1 and CDR2: SGHDT, YYEEEE. CDR3: CASSGQHSGANVLTF. CDR3 DNA: TGTGCCAGCAGCGGACAGCACTCTGGGGCCAACGTCCTGACTTTC.

V gene TRBV21-1 combines with J gene TRBJ2-3. TRBV21-1 is flagged as a pseudogene. The CDR3 totals 12 residues. CDR3 protein: CASLDSTDTQYF. The CDR3 DNA is TGTGCCAGCCTTGACAGCACAGATACGCAGTATTTT.

This chain links TRBV4-3 with TRBJ1-2, with TRBD1 matching 7 bases. Germline V gene lookup returns CDR1 LGHNA and CDR2 YSLEER. The V gene end was trimmed by 4 bases and the J gene end by 4 bases; junction bases not matched to a gene: 9. This CDR3 region has 15 residues. CDR3 region: CASSRTRGQGYGYTF. CDR3 nucleotides: TGCGCCAGCAGCCGAACAAGGGGGCAGGGCTATGGCTACACCTTC.

This clonotype was recorded a few times. Relative to the germline gene, one junction end is altered; a read error may explain this. The rearrangement uses TRBV3-1 and TRBJ2-5, with 9 positions matching TRBD2. Germline values: CDR1 LGHDT, CDR2 YNNKEL (reference sequence). The CDR3 is made up of 15 amino acids. Written as DNA, the CDR3 is TGTGCCGGCAGCCCCGGCCGAGCGGGGGGACGGACCCAGTACTTC. Translated, it gives CAGSPGRAGGRTQYF.

This clonotype was picked up a small number of times. The CDR3: CSARDGTANTGELFF. The CDR3 nucleotides are TGCAGTGCTAGAGACGGGACAGCGAACACCGGGGAGCTGTTTTTT. This chain uses TRBV20-1 with TRBJ2-2; 7 nucleotides align to TRBD1. Trimming at V came to 0 bases and at J to 0 bases, leaving 1 base not matched to a gene. Germline assignment: CDR1 DFQATT and CDR2 SNEGSKA (reference sequence). The CDR3 runs 15 residues.

In this sample, this clonotype turned up a few times. The chain recombines TRBV19 with TRBJ1-1; D gene unclear. Germline V CDR1 and CDR2: LNHDA, SQIVND (reference sequence). V was shortened by 4 bases and J by 5 bases, with 14 bases between the two germline ends. The CDR3 consists of 14 residues. The CDR3 loop reads CASSNLPGRTEAFF. The CDR3 region has the DNA TGTGCCAGTAGTAACCTTCCGGGGAGGACTGAAGCTTTCTTT. The full variable domain, rest sourced from reference TRBV19 and TRBJ1-1, is DGGITQSPKYLFRKEGQNVTLSCEQNLNHDAMYWYRQDPGQGLRLIYYSQIVNDFQKGDIAEGYSVSREKKESFPLTVTSAQKNPTAFYLCASSNLPGRTEAFFGQGTRLTVV.

The rearrangement joins TRBV4-1 to TRBJ1-2; 8 bases agree with TRBD1. Germline values: CDR1 MGHRA, CDR2 YSYEKL. With 5 bases clipped from V and 6 bases from J, the junction kept 8 bases outside the gene matches. The CDR3 sequence is 14 residues long. The CDR3 reads CASSEAGRGHGYTF. The CDR3 region has the DNA TGCGCCAGCAGCGAGGCCGGCAGGGGGCATGGCTACACCTTC.